A single sample is the source of the 19 T cell receptor beta chains below, sequenced in a study of T cells in Graves' hyperthyroidism and ophthalmopathy. Amplified TCR beta CDR3 regions came from RNA transcripts. An initial round of RT-PCR targeting the TCR CDR3 relied on the HTBI primer set. TCRdb redid the calling of the multiplex PCR reads with MiXCR, one entry per CDR3 protein. The repertoire holds approximately 400,000 distinct CDR3 sequences, approximately 14% seen once, with roughly 15% in the top ten. Input material: blood. Receptors originate from a woman under 30 with Graves' hyperthyroidism.

In this sample, this clonotype turned up a few times. V usage is TRBV28 and J usage is TRBJ1-5, with a possible D match to TRBD1 (5 bases). The germline V gene encodes CDR1 MDHEN and CDR2 SYDVKM. This CDR3 contains 15 residues. V was clipped by 7 bases and J by 1 base, with 14 bases between them. The CDR3 DNA is TGTGCCAGCAAAATAGGGGTGGGGAGCAATCAGCCCCAGCATTTT. It specifies CASKIGVGSNQPQHF. Combining the CDR3 with reference TRBV28 and TRBJ1-5 gives the whole variable domain DVKVTQSSRYLVKRTGEKVFLECVQDMDHENMFWYRQDPGLGLRLIYFSYDVKMKEKGDIPEGYSVSREKKERFSLILESASTNQTSMYLCASKIGVGSNQPQHFGDGTRLSIL.

In this sample, this clonotype turned up many times. This chain uses TRBV7-2 with TRBJ2-7; D perhaps matches TRBD1 (5 bases). Between the trimmed V and J ends, which lost 5 bases and 3 bases, there was a span of 11 bases. Germline values: CDR1 SGHTA, CDR2 FQGNSA. This CDR3 is built from 13 residues. The CDR3 DNA is TGTGCCAGCAGCCCCAGGGTTCTCTACGAGCAGTACTTC. Translated: CASSPRVLYEQYF.

In this sample, this clonotype turned up many times. The chain combines TRBV11-2 with TRBJ2-5; 8 nucleotides line up with TRBD1. This CDR3 is built from 16 residues. Germline V gives CDR1 SGHAT, CDR2 FQNNGV. V trimming: 5 bases; J trimming: 5 bases; junction bases outside the gene matches: 13. CDR3 in amino acids: CASSDFPGQVKETQYF. CDR3 nucleotide sequence: TGTGCCAGCAGCGATTTCCCGGGACAGGTCAAGGAGACCCAGTACTTC.

This clonotype showed up many times. The chain uses TRBV7-2 and TRBJ1-1; D is undetermined. CDR3 length: 11 residues. Trimming took off 4 bases at V and 11 bases at J, with 11 bases between the two ends. Per germline, CDR1 SGHTA and CDR2 FQGNSA. The CDR3 coding sequence is TGTGCCAGCAGCTCTGGCTGGGTGGCTTTCTTT. It encodes CASSSGWVAFF.

This clonotype was counted many times. This chain links TRBV7-2 with TRBJ1-1; 7 nucleotides agree with TRBD1. The germline V gene has CDR1 SGHTA and CDR2 FQGNSA. Unmatched junction bases numbered 7, after V lost 5 bases and J lost 4 bases. This CDR3 comprises 14 residues. This CDR3 reads CASSPPTGATEAFF. CDR3 nucleotide sequence: TGTGCCAGCAGCCCGCCCACAGGGGCCACTGAAGCTTTCTTT. The full variable domain, its missing parts supplied by reference TRBV7-2 and TRBJ1-1, is GAGVSQSPSNKVTEKGKDVELRCDPISGHTALYWYRQSLGQGLEFLIYFQGNSAPDKSGLPSDRFSAERTGGSVSTLTIQRTQQEDSAVYLCASSPPTGATEAFFGQGTRLTVV.

V gene TRBV6-5 combines with J gene TRBJ2-5; TRBD2 agrees at 9 bases. V shed 0 bases and J 5 bases; nucleotides not matched to a gene: 7. The germline V gene has CDR1 MNHEY and CDR2 SVGAGI. The CDR3 spans 16 residues. The CDR3 DNA reads TGTGCCAGCAGTTACTCGGCGGGAGGGCCAGCGGAGACCCAGTACTTC. It encodes CASSYSAGGPAETQYF.

This clonotype has at least ten counts. This rearrangement joins TRBV6-5 to TRBJ2-7, with D unclear. V dropped 2 bases and J dropped 0 bases, with 5 bases sitting between them. CDR1 MNHEY and CDR2 SVGAGI come from the germline V gene. This CDR3 contains 13 residues. CDR3 bases: TGTGCCAGCAGTTACCGGGTCTCCTACGAGCAGTACTTC. Its protein product is CASSYRVSYEQYF.

This clonotype was found many times. The chain links TRBV2 to TRBJ2-1, with 14 bases lining up with TRBD2. CDR1 is SNHLY, CDR2 FYNNEI, per germline. V lost 3 bases to trimming and J lost 0 bases; unmatched junction nucleotides: 10. This CDR3 spans 20 amino acids. CDR3 amino acids: CASSEPGLAGVTGSYNEQFF. The CDR3 DNA sequence: TGTGCCAGCAGTGAGCCGGGACTAGCGGGAGTGACGGGCTCCTACAATGAGCAGTTCTTC.

This clonotype came up many times. The chain carries TRBV5-1 and TRBJ2-7; tentative D call: TRBD1 (7 bases). CDR1 and CDR2 (germline): SGHRS, YFSETQ. The V gene lost 3 bases and the J gene lost 5 bases, with 15 bases spanning the gap. The CDR3 spans 14 residues. CDR3 sequence (DNA): TGCGCCAGCAGCTCGACAGGGACTCTCCACGAGCAGTACTTC. Translation gives CASSSTGTLHEQYF.

In this sample, this clonotype turned up many times. The genes are TRBV6-1 and TRBJ1-2, with D tentatively TRBD1 (6 bases). The CDR3 is made up of 13 amino acids. CDR1 is MNHNS and CDR2 is SASEGT in the germline V gene. The V gene lost 7 bases and the J gene lost 6 bases, with 15 bases spanning the gap. The CDR3 protein is CASISWGADGYTF. In DNA, the CDR3 is TGTGCCAGCATTTCATGGGGGGCGGATGGCTACACCTTC.

This clonotype occurred many times. The chain couples TRBV10-2 to TRBJ1-1, with D uncertain. Germline lookup yields CDR1 WSHSY and CDR2 SAAADI. Trimming removed 2 bases at V and 4 bases at J, with 23 bases between. CDR3 length: 18 residues. The CDR3 sequence: CASSERSAVTRRVTEAFF. CDR3 bases: TGCGCCAGCAGTGAGAGATCCGCTGTCACTCGGAGAGTCACTGAAGCTTTCTTT.

This chain uses TRBV18 with TRBJ2-1; 16 bases match TRBD2. The CDR3 is made up of 15 amino acids. V lost 3 bases to trimming and J lost 15 bases; unmatched junction nucleotides: 8. Germline values: CDR1 KGHSH, CDR2 LQKENI. The CDR3 sequence: CASSPPGLAGGMTFF. The DNA for the CDR3 is TGTGCCAGCTCACCCCCGGGACTAGCGGGAGGGATGACGTTCTTC.

This clonotype was observed a handful of times. A read error may explain this, as a much larger clone is one base away. The chain combines TRBV11-1 with TRBJ1-2, with D possibly being TRBD1 (6 bases). The CDR3 is 15 amino acids. CDR1 SGHAT and CDR2 FQDESV come from the germline V gene (reference sequence). V was shortened by 5 bases and J by 6 bases, with 19 bases between the two germline ends. CDR3 sequence (DNA): TGTGCCAGCAGCAAGGAGGGGGGGCGCGCGGATGGCTACACCTTC. The encoded protein is CASSKEGGRADGYTF.

The chain has TRBV5-1 and TRBJ1-1, with D tentatively TRBD1 (6 bases). In germline, CDR1 is SGHRS, CDR2 YFSETQ. Trimming stripped 5 bases from V and 3 bases from J, with 8 bases between. This CDR3 is built from 12 residues. This CDR3 reads CASSTGYTEAFF. CDR3 bases: TGCGCCAGCAGTACAGGGTACACTGAAGCTTTCTTT. Drawing the rest from reference TRBV5-1 and TRBJ1-1, the complete variable domain is KAGVTQTPRYLIKTRGQQVTLSCSPISGHRSVSWYQQTPGQGLQFLFEYFSETQRNKGNFPGRFSGRQFSNSRSEMNVSTLELGDSALYLCASSTGYTEAFFGQGTRLTVV.

The V gene is TRBV19, the J gene TRBJ2-4, with D possibly TRBD1 on 6 matching bases. CDR1 and CDR2 from the germline V gene are LNHDA and SQIVND (reference sequence). This CDR3 comprises 16 residues. V gave up 6 bases and J gave up 0 bases, with 15 bases separating them. The CDR3 reads CASSHRTVLAKNIQYF. DNA for the CDR3: TGTGCCAGTAGCCATAGGACAGTCCTAGCCAAAAACATTCAGTACTTC.

The sample holds many counts of this clonotype. The chain is built from TRBV12-3 or TRBV12-4 and TRBJ1-2, with 9 bases aligning to TRBD1. J gave up 6 bases and V 5 bases, and 10 bases lay outside the gene matches. The CDR3 loop spans 15 amino acids. CDR3 bases: TGTGCCAGCAGTCCCTCCCGGGACAGGGAGAATGGCTACACCTTC. Translating gives CASSPSRDRENGYTF.

This clonotype was recorded many times. The rearrangement joins TRBV10-1 to TRBJ2-3; TRBD1 matches at 8 bases. The V and J ends lost 6 bases and 4 bases, in that order; junction bases with no gene match: 9. The CDR3 length is 15 residues. Germline V gives CDR1 WNHNN, CDR2 SYGVQD (reference sequence). The DNA for the CDR3 is TGCGCCAGCAGGCCCGACAGGGGAATGGCAGATACGCAGTATTTT. It yields the protein CASRPDRGMADTQYF.

The V call is TRBV27, the J call TRBJ1-2; 7 bases fit TRBD1. CDR1 and CDR2 from the germline V gene are MNHEY and SMNVEV (reference sequence). The CDR3 has 13 residues. V lost 1 base to trimming and J lost 8 bases; unmatched junction nucleotides: 4. CDR3 nucleotides: TGTGCCAGCAGTTTATTGACAGGGCAGGGCTACACCTTC. Encoded protein: CASSLLTGQGYTF.

This clonotype was seen a handful of times. J is TRBJ1-1 and V is TRBV9; possible D gene TRBD1, 6 bases. Per the germline V gene, CDR1 is SGDLS and CDR2 is YYNGEE. V was shortened by 6 bases and J by 0 bases, with 12 bases between the two germline ends. The CDR3 is 14 amino acids. CDR3 DNA sequence: TGTGCCAGCACCCGCGGGGGCATGAACACTGAAGCTTTCTTT. The encoded protein is CASTRGGMNTEAFF.